The 10 T cell receptor beta chains presented below share a single source sample, sequenced in a study of T cells in women clearing cervical HPV infection. Profiled with immunoSEQ multiplex PCR; TCRdb holds only in-frame clones, not every one. The sample holds around 35,000 clones. What was sequenced was blood buffy coat. These receptors originate from a woman between 18 and 69 years old with a cervical HPV16 infection that either progressed to CIN3+ or cleared (not recorded which).

On this clone itself: The read ends 3 residues shy of where the CDR3 ends; the end is completed using the germline J gene. This chain links TRBV18 with TRBJ2-3, with 8 bases matching TRBD1. The CDR3 runs to 15 residues. CDR1 KGHSH and CDR2 LQKENI come from the germline V gene. CDR3 bases read: TGTGCCAGCTCACGGGGACAGGCGGGGCAAGAGACG. Translated: CASSRGQAGQET. The complete CDR3 sequence is CASSRGQAGQETQYF.

About this clone itself: The CDR3 extends 3 residues past the end of the read, so its final part is completed from the germline J gene. The gene calls are TRBV7-2 and TRBJ2-1; 9 bases fit TRBD2. Per the germline V gene, CDR1 is SGHTA and CDR2 is FQGNSA. V trimming: 0 bases; J trimming: 7 bases; junction bases outside the gene matches: 4. The CDR3 length is 15 residues. The chain's CDR3 is CASSLAAGGGNEQFF. The part of the CDR3 DNA that was read is TGTGCCAGCAGCTTAGCAGCGGGAGGAGGGAATGAG.

With respect to this clone: Sequencing ends 3 residues short of the CDR3 end; the germline J gene provides the rest. J is TRBJ2-7 and V is TRBV18, with 8 nucleotides matching TRBD1. This CDR3 is 13 amino acids long. The ends lost 6 bases at V and 3 bases at J; junction bases unmatched: 4. Germline V gene sequence: CDR1 KGHSH, CDR2 LQKENI. The chain's CDR3 is CASSSGQDYEQYF. CDR3 DNA, as far as it was read: TGTGCCAGCTCGTCGGGACAGGACTACGAG.

Comments on this clone: The read finishes 3 residues shy of the CDR3 end, and the germline J gene is used to complete it. This chain links TRBV6-2 or TRBV6-3 with TRBJ1-2; D call uncertain. Germline V lookup: CDR1 MNHEY, CDR2 SVGEGT. This CDR3 has 12 amino acids. Trimming took off 0 bases at V and 6 bases at J, with 5 bases between the two ends. This CDR3 is CASSYSRDGYTF. The CDR3 DNA, read in part, is TGTGCCAGCAGTTACTCGAGGGATGGC.

In the case of this clone: The read falls 3 residues short of the CDR3 end, and the missing part is taken from the germline J gene. The chain recombines TRBV20-1 with TRBJ2-7; 12 bases fit TRBD2. This CDR3 is built from 16 residues. Germline V gene sequence: CDR1 DFQATT, CDR2 SNEGSKA (reference sequence). V shed 5 bases and J 4 bases; nucleotides not matched to a gene: 12. The DNA read from the CDR3 is TGCAGTGCTTTGACTAGCGGGAGTAATTTTGAGTACGAG. Translating gives CSALTSGSNFEYE. The CDR3, in full, reads CSALTSGSNFEYEQYF.

Worth noting for this clone: From the germline J gene comes the end of the CDR3, since the read stops 3 residues before it. The chain couples TRBV5-4 to TRBJ2-5; D uncertain. CDR1 is SGHNT and CDR2 is YYREEE in the germline V gene (reference sequence). V was trimmed by 0 bases and J by 5 bases, leaving 8 bases between them. The CDR3 runs to 13 residues. Here the CDR3 reads CASSLEFAETQYF. The part of the CDR3 DNA that was read is TGTGCCAGCAGCTTGGAATTCGCGGAGACC.

About this clone itself: The CDR3 extends 3 residues past the end of the read, so its final part is completed from the germline J gene. V is TRBV7-6 and J is TRBJ2-3; the D gene could be TRBD1 or TRBD2 (6 bases each). The germline V gene has CDR1 SGHVS and CDR2 FNYEAQ. There are 16 residues in the CDR3. The DNA read from the CDR3 is TGTGCCAGCAGCCCTTCTTGGAGGGGGTTTGCGGAGACG. Amino acid sequence: CASSPSWRGFAET. The full CDR3 sequence reads CASSPSWRGFAETQYF.

Points on this clone: The sequenced fragment ends 3 residues before the CDR3 boundary, so the rest is inferred from the germline J gene. The chain couples TRBV19 to TRBJ2-5; D remains ambiguous. This CDR3 has 14 amino acids. The ends were cut back, 1 base at V and 5 bases at J, with 11 bases in the middle. From germline, CDR1 is LNHDA and CDR2 SQIVND (reference sequence). The part of the CDR3 DNA that was read is TGTGCCAGTAGTATAGGGCCAGAGGTGGAGACC. The encoded protein is CASSIGPEVET. The entire CDR3 protein is CASSIGPEVETQYF. Full variable domain (remainder filled in from reference TRBV19 and TRBJ2-5): DGGITQSPKYLFRKEGQNVTLSCEQNLNHDAMYWYRQDPGQGLRLIYYSQIVNDFQKGDIAEGYSVSREKKESFPLTVTSAQKNPTAFYLCASSIGPEVETQYFGPGTRLLVL.

Details on this clone: The read falls 3 residues short of the CDR3 end, and the missing part is taken from the germline J gene. The chain uses TRBV7-7 and TRBJ1-4; D not certain. Trimming removed 1 base at V and 4 bases at J, with 4 bases between. The germline gives CDR1 SSHAT, CDR2 FNYEAQ (reference sequence). The CDR3 has 13 amino acids. The chain's CDR3 is CASSLGLNEKLFF. Partial CDR3 DNA: TGTGCCAGCAGCTTAGGGCTTAATGAAAAA.

Notes on this clone: The read halts 3 residues ahead of the CDR3 end, with the missing end drawn from the germline J gene. V gene TRBV18 combines with J gene TRBJ1-1, with 8 bases fitting TRBD1. V dropped 3 bases and J dropped 1; count of bases not matched to a gene: 1. Germline V gives CDR1 KGHSH, CDR2 LQKENI. This CDR3 spans 14 amino acids. The DNA read from the CDR3 is TGTGCCAGCTCACCGGGGACAGGGAACACTGAA. It is translated as CASSPGTGNTE. Given in full, the CDR3 is CASSPGTGNTEAFF.